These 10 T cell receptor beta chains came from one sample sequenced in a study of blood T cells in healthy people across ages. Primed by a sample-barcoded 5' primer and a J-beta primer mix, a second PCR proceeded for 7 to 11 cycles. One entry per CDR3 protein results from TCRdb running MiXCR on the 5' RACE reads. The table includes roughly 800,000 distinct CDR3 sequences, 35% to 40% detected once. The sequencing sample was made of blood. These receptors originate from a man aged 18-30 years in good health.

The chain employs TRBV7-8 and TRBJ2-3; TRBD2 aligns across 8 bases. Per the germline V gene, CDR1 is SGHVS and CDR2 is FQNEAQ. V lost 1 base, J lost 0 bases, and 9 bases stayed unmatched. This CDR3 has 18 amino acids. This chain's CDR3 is CASSLVWAPSGSTDTQYF. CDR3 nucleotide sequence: TGTGCCAGCAGCTTAGTGTGGGCTCCTAGCGGGAGCACAGATACGCAGTATTTT.

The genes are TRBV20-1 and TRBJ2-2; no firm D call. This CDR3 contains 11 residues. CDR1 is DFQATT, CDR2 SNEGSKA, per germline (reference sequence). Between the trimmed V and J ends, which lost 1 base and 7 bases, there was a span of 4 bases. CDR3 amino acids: CSARAGGELFF. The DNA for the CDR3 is TGCAGTGCTAGAGCGGGCGGGGAGCTGTTTTTT.

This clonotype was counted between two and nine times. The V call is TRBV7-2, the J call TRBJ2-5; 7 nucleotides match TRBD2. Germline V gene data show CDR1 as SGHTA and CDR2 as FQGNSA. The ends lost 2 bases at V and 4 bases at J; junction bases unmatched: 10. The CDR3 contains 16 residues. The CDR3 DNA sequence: TGTGCCAGCAGCTTAATGGGGCGGGGGTTGGGAGAGACCCAGTACTTC. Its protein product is CASSLMGRGLGETQYF.

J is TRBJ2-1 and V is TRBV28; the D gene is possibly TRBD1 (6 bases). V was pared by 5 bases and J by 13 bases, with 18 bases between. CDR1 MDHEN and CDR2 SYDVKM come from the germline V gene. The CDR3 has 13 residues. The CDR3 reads CASSAGVLETQFF. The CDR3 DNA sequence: TGTGCCAGCAGTGCAGGGGTTTTGGAGACCCAGTTCTTC.

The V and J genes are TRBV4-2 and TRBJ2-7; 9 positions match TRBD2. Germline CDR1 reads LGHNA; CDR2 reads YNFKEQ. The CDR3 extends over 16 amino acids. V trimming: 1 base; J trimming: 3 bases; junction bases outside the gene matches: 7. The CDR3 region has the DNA TGTGCCAGCAGCCAAGTGGCGGGGGGGCCGAACTACGAGCAGTACTTC. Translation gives CASSQVAGGPNYEQYF.

CDR3 amino acids: CASSLATTGEYGYTF. The CDR3 bases are TGTGCCAGCAGCTTAGCGACGACAGGGGAATATGGCTACACCTTC. The chain is built from TRBV7-2 and TRBJ1-2; 8 bases agree with TRBD1. V shed 0 bases and J 5 bases; nucleotides not matched to a gene: 5. CDR1 is SGHTA, CDR2 FQGNSA, per germline. The CDR3 is 15 amino acids.

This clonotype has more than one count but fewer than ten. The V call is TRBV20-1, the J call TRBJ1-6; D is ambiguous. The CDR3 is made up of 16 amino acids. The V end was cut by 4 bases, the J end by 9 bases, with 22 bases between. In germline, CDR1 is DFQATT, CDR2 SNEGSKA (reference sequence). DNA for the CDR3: TGCAGTGCTAAGGACCCCGAACCACGGCGGGGTTCACCCCTCCACTTT. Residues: CSAKDPEPRRGSPLHF.

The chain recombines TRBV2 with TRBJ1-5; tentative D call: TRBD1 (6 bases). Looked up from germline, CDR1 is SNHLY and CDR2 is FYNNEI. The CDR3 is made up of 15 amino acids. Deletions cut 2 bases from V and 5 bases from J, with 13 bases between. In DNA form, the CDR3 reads TGTGCCAGCAGTGAATCATGGGGGCAGGATCAGCCCCAGCATTTT. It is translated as CASSESWGQDQPQHF. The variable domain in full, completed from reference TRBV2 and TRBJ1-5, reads EPEVTQTPSHQVTQMGQEVILRCVPISNHLYFYWYRQILGQKVEFLVSFYNNEISEKSEIFDDQFSVERPDGSNFTLKIRSTKLEDSAMYFCASSESWGQDQPQHFGDGTRLSIL.

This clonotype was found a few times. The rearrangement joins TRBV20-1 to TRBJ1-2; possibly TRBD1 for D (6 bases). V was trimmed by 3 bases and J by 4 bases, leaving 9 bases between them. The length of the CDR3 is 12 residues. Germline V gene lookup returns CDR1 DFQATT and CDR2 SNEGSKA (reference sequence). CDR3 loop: CSASGTLYGYTF. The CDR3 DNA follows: TGCAGTGCTAGTGGGACACTCTATGGCTACACCTTC.

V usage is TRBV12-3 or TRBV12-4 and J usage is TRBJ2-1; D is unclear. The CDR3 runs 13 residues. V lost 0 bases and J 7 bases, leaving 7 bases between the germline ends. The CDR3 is CASSLARRNEQFF. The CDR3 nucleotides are TGTGCCAGCAGTTTAGCGCGAAGGAATGAGCAGTTCTTC.